Following are 24 T cell receptor beta chains from one sample sequenced in a study of patients and donors after allogeneic stem cell transplantation (dated by TCRdb to 2020 to 2022). Library construction relied on RT-PCR. Sequenced on a NextSeq 550. TCRdb applied fastp at Q25 and MiXCR to the public reads, then kept only in-frame beta chains. Each CDR3 protein gets just one entry, which takes the most common genes and DNA from the rows behind it. The sample table lists 200,000 to 250,000 distinct CDR3 sequences, 35% to 45% of them with a count of one. Of the sample, around 10% is held by the ten largest clones. Sample: blood, either unsorted or a sorted T cell fraction (not recorded which). All receptors come from a human donor who was either an allogeneic HSCT recipient or a stem cell or donor lymphocyte infusion donor (not recorded which). It is not recorded whose cells these are; they may come from a transplant donor.

This clonotype has a handful of counts. The J gene is TRBJ1-3, the V gene TRBV11-2, with no clear D. CDR3 size: 15 residues. Trimming pared 1 base from V and 0 bases from J, leaving 7 bases between. Germline V gene sequence: CDR1 SGHAT, CDR2 FQNNGV. CDR3: CASSLGGYSGNTIYF. The CDR3, as DNA: TGTGCCAGCAGCTTAGGGGGATACTCTGGAAACACCATATATTTT.

The rearrangement uses TRBV6-5 and TRBJ2-2; TRBD2 aligns across 10 bases. The CDR3 is made up of 18 amino acids. V shed 0 bases and J 5 bases; nucleotides not matched to a gene: 9. In germline, CDR1 is MNHEY, CDR2 SVGAGI. As DNA, the CDR3 is TGTGCCAGCAGTTACTCGTCTGTAAGGGGACTAGCGACCGGGGAGCTGTTTTTT. It is translated as CASSYSSVRGLATGELFF.

The CDR3 bases are TGTGCCAGCAGTTCCGGGGACTATGGCTACACCTTC. It encodes CASSSGDYGYTF. The gene calls are TRBV28 and TRBJ1-2, with D unresolved. This CDR3 comprises 12 residues. Per germline, CDR1 MDHEN and CDR2 SYDVKM. V lost 4 bases, J lost 3 bases, and 6 bases lay in between.

This clonotype was counted only a few times. CDR3 in DNA: TGTGCCAGCGGCCCAGGGACGACCGGGGAGCTGTTTTTT. As protein: CASGPGTTGELFF. The V and J genes are TRBV28 and TRBJ2-2, with D perhaps matching TRBD1 or TRBD2 (5 bases each). This CDR3 is 13 amino acids long. The V and J ends lost 8 bases and 5 bases respectively, with 12 bases between them. Germline values: CDR1 MDHEN, CDR2 SYDVKM.

This clonotype was detected a few times. The chain is built from TRBV29-1 and TRBJ1-1; D gene uncertain. V gave up 4 bases and J gave up 2 bases, with 8 bases separating them. Germline V lookup: CDR1 SQVTM, CDR2 ANQGSEA. This CDR3 comprises 12 residues. This chain's CDR3 is CSVVKRNTEAFF. DNA of the CDR3: TGCAGCGTTGTGAAGAGAAACACTGAAGCTTTCTTT.

V usage is TRBV27 and J usage is TRBJ1-1; TRBD1 matches at 7 bases. From germline, CDR1 is MNHEY and CDR2 SMNVEV (reference sequence). The CDR3 runs to 15 residues. J lost 1 base, V lost 6 bases, and 8 bases had no gene match. In nucleotides, the CDR3 is TGTGCCAGCAGCCCCGAATGGGACAGGAACACTGAAGCTTTCTTT. Residues: CASSPEWDRNTEAFF.

This clonotype came up a few times. The V call is TRBV25-1, the J call TRBJ2-2, with D tentatively TRBD1 (6 bases). This CDR3 is 16 amino acids long. CDR1 MGHDK and CDR2 SYGVNS come from the germline V gene. V lost 3 bases and J lost 1, with 12 bases in between. The chain's CDR3 is CASSDTGQLNTGELFF. CDR3 sequence (DNA): TGTGCCAGCAGTGATACAGGACAGCTGAACACCGGGGAGCTGTTTTTT.

The genes are TRBV24-1 and TRBJ2-3; the D call may be TRBD1 or TRBD2 (5 bases each). V was pared by 2 bases and J by 0 bases, with 17 bases between. The germline CDR1 and CDR2 sequences are KGHDR and SFDVKD. This CDR3 has 18 residues. The DNA of the CDR3 is TGTGCCACCAGTGATTCTACCGAACTCCGGGACAGCACAGATACGCAGTATTTT. Its protein product is CATSDSTELRDSTDTQYF.

The chain has TRBV5-5 and TRBJ2-7; 8 bases match TRBD1. Germline V CDR1 and CDR2: SGHKS, YYEKEE (reference sequence). Unmatched junction bases numbered 8, after V lost 2 bases and J lost 4 bases. The CDR3 length is 15 residues. CDR3 in DNA: TGTGCCAGCAGCTTCCGGACAGGGATGAGGTACGAGCAGTACTTC. This codes for CASSFRTGMRYEQYF.

The J gene is TRBJ1-1, the V gene TRBV10-3; D uncertain. The V and J ends lost 6 bases and 1 base respectively, with 6 bases between them. The CDR3 contains 12 residues. The germline V gene encodes CDR1 ENHRY and CDR2 SYGVKD. In DNA, the CDR3 is TGTGCCATCAGCCGCGAGAACACTGAAGCTTTCTTT. Protein: CAISRENTEAFF.

J is TRBJ1-2 and V is TRBV12-3 or TRBV12-4, with D possibly TRBD1 on 5 matching bases. This CDR3 contains 15 residues. Trimming pared 4 bases from V and 5 bases from J, leaving 17 bases between. The CDR3 sequence is CASSSTMTVLYGYTF. The CDR3 nucleotides read TGTGCCAGCAGTTCAACCATGACAGTGCTATATGGCTACACCTTC.

This clonotype turned up a few times. The V gene is TRBV29-1, the J gene TRBJ1-1; maybe TRBD1 (6 bases). The CDR3 is made up of 15 amino acids. V was trimmed by 2 bases and J by 2 bases, leaving 15 bases between them. CDR1 is SQVTM, CDR2 ANQGSEA, per germline. This CDR3 reads CSVELGRTANTEAFF. The CDR3 DNA reads as TGCAGCGTTGAATTAGGGCGGACAGCAAACACTGAAGCTTTCTTT.

This chain uses TRBV4-2 with TRBJ1-1; D gene unclear. Trimming removed 1 base from V and 0 bases from J, with 6 bases in between. The CDR3 consists of 14 residues. CDR1 and CDR2 from the germline V gene are LGHNA and YNFKEQ. The CDR3 reads CASSQGAVNTEAFF. In DNA form, the CDR3 reads TGTGCCAGCAGCCAAGGGGCGGTGAACACTGAAGCTTTCTTT.

V usage is TRBV7-9 and J usage is TRBJ1-2, with D possibly being TRBD1 (5 bases). Germline CDR1 reads SEHNR; CDR2 reads FQNEAQ (reference sequence). With 0 bases removed from V and 6 bases from J, the gap between germline ends came to 8 bases. The CDR3 totals 13 residues. For the CDR3, the DNA is TGTGCCAGCAGCTTAGCCGGGACTAATGGCTACACCTTC. Amino acid sequence: CASSLAGTNGYTF.

V and J are TRBV12-3 or TRBV12-4 and TRBJ1-2; TRBD1 matches at 7 bases. V lost 0 bases, J lost 2 bases, and 3 bases stayed unmatched. This CDR3 contains 15 residues. The CDR3, as DNA: TGTGCCAGCAGTTTAGCCTGGACAGGAAACTATGGCTACACCTTC. Amino acids: CASSLAWTGNYGYTF.

The chain combines TRBV12-3 or TRBV12-4 with TRBJ2-5; D could derive from TRBD1 or TRBD2 (6 bases each). The CDR3 totals 15 residues. V was cut by 4 bases and J by 4 bases, with 16 bases left in between. CDR3 bases: TGTGCCAGCAGTTCACAGGGAGGTCGGAGAGAGACCCAGTACTTC. It codes for CASSSQGGRRETQYF.

The CDR3 here is CASRYREGSYNEQFF. The CDR3 nucleotides are TGTGCCAGCAGGTACAGGGAAGGCTCCTACAATGAGCAGTTCTTC. The chain couples TRBV7-9 to TRBJ2-1; TRBD1 is a possible D gene (6 bases). CDR3 length equals 15 residues. V gave up 6 bases and J gave up 0 bases, with 12 bases separating them. CDR1 SEHNR and CDR2 FQNEAQ come from the germline V gene (reference sequence).

This clonotype was seen more than once but under ten times. The chain has TRBV28 and TRBJ1-5; 7 nucleotides align to TRBD1. Losses at the gene ends were 6 bases for V and 7 bases for J; bases not matched to a gene: 6. Germline assignment: CDR1 MDHEN and CDR2 SYDVKM. The CDR3 covers 13 residues. The CDR3 protein is CASRHRGEQPQHF. The CDR3 DNA reads as TGTGCCAGCAGGCACAGGGGAGAACAGCCCCAGCATTTT.

The rearrangement links TRBV12-3 or TRBV12-4 to TRBJ2-1, with 8 bases that match TRBD2. This CDR3 has 13 residues. V lost 9 bases to trimming and J lost 5 bases; unmatched junction nucleotides: 6. The CDR3 coding sequence is TGTGCCAGTTTGCGGGGGGCGAACAATGAGCAGTTCTTC. Translated, it gives CASLRGANNEQFF.

The rearrangement joins TRBV5-1 to TRBJ1-5, with unresolved D. The CDR3 has 16 amino acids. V dropped 0 bases and J dropped 0 bases, with 10 bases sitting between them. Germline V gives CDR1 SGHRS, CDR2 YFSETQ. CDR3 nucleotide sequence: TGCGCCAGCAGCTTGGAAGGGCACATTAGCAATCAGCCCCAGCATTTT. Translating gives CASSLEGHISNQPQHF.

The chain combines TRBV10-3 with TRBJ1-1; possibly TRBD1 for D (5 bases). CDR1 ENHRY and CDR2 SYGVKD come from the germline V gene. The CDR3 runs to 16 residues. Trimming shortened V by 2 bases and J by 4 bases, and 17 bases separated the two germline ends. CDR3 DNA: TGTGCCATCAGTGAGCCCTCCGGTGGGGGGGGCACTGAAGCTTTCTTT. This encodes CAISEPSGGGGTEAFF.

This rearrangement joins TRBV2 to TRBJ1-1, with 8 bases fitting TRBD1. Per germline, CDR1 SNHLY and CDR2 FYNNEI. CDR3 size: 11 residues. The junction had 5 bases not matched to a gene; V was cut back by 10 bases and J by 7 bases. CDR3 bases: TGTGCCACCTTGGGACAGGTTGAAGCTTTCTTT. Residues: CATLGQVEAFF.

The chain carries TRBV10-3 and TRBJ2-7, with TRBD1 matching over 12 bases. The CDR3 is 15 residues long. Germline lookup yields CDR1 ENHRY and CDR2 SYGVKD. Germline trimming cut 5 bases from V and 0 bases from J; bases unmatched to any gene: 2. CDR3 sequence (DNA): TGTGCCATCAGTCCGGGACAGGGGGCCTCCTACGAGCAGTACTTC. This sequence encodes CAISPGQGASYEQYF.

The chain carries TRBV12-3 or TRBV12-4 and TRBJ1-5; perhaps TRBD1 as D (5 bases). The CDR3 consists of 13 residues. Trimming pared 0 bases from V and 6 bases from J, leaving 6 bases between. Written as DNA, the CDR3 is TGTGCCAGCAGTTTAGCGCAGGGTCAGCCCCAGCATTTT. It specifies CASSLAQGQPQHF.